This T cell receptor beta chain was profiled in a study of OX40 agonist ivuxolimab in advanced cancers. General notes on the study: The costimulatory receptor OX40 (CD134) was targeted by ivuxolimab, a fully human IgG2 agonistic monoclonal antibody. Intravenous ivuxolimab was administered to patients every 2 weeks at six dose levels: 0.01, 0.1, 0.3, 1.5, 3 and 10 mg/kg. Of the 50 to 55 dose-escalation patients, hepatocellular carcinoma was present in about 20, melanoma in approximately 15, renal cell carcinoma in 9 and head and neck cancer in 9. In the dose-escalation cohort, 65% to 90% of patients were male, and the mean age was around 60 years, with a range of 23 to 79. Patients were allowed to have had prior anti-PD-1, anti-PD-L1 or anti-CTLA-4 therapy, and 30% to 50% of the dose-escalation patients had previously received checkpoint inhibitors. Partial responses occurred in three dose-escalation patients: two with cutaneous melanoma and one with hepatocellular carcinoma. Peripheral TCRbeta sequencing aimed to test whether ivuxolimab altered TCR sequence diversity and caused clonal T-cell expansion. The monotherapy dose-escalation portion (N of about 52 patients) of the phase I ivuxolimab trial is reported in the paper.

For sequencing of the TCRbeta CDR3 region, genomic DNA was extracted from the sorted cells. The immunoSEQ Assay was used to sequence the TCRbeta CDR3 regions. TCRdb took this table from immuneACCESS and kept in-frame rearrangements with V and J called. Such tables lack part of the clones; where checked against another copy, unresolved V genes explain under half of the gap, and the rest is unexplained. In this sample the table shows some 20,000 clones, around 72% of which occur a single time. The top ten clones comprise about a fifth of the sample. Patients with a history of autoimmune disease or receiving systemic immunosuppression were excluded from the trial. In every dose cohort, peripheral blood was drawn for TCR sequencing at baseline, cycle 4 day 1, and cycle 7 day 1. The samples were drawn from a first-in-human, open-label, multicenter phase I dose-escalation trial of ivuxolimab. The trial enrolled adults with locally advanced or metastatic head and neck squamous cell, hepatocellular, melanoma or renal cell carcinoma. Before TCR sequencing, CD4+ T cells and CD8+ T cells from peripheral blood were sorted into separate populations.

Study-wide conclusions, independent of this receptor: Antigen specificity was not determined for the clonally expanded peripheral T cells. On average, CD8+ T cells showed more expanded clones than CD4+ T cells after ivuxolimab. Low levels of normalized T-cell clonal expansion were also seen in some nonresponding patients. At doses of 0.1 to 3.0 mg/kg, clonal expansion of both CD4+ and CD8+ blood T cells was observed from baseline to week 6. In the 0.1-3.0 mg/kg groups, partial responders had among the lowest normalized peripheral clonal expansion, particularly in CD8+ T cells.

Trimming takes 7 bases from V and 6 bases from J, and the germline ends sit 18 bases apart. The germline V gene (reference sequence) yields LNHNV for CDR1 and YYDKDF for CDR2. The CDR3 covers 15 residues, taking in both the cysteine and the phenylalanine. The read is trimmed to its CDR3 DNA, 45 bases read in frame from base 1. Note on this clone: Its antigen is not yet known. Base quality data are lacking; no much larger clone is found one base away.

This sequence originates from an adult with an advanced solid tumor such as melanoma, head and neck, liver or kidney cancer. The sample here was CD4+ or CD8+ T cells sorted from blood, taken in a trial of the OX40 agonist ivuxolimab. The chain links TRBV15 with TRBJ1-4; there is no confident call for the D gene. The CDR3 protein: CATTEQHGLDEKLFF. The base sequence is TGTGCCACCACCGAGCAACACGGGCTAGATGAAAAACTGTTTTTT.